A single sample gave rise to the 12 T cell receptor beta chains below, sequenced in a study of regulatory T cells in long-lasting Graves disease (dated by TCRdb to the early 2020s). Libraries came from multiplex PCR. This sample was sequenced with an Illumina HiSeq 4000. To build TCR beta libraries, CDR3 regions were amplified by Arm-PCR using iRepertoire HTBI primers. TCRdb handled the public reads itself, with Q25 trimming in fastp and clone calling in MiXCR, and kept productive beta chains. Under each unique CDR3 protein, matching rows form one entry showing the most common genes and DNA. Within this sample are roughly 490,000 distinct CDR3 sequences, with approximately 23% of them counted one time only. The ten most abundant clones make up less than 15% of the sample. The time point label on this specimen signifies: persistent/refractory GD, antithyroid drugs over 5 years with positive TRAb. RNA was extracted from PBMCs in TRIzol for both TCR sequencing and RNA sequencing.

Here the sequenced sample was peripheral blood mononuclear cells (PBMCs), taken when the disease was refractory, from a patient treated with antithyroid drugs. Receptor source: a female donor with Graves disease.

This chain's CDR3 is CSVEVALGRDTQYF. The CDR3 DNA reads as TGCAGCGTTGAGGTGGCCTTGGGGCGCGATACGCAGTATTTT. This sequence joins TRBV29-1 and TRBJ2-3, with D maybe TRBD1 (5 bases). Germline V gene lookup returns CDR1 SQVTM and CDR2 ANQGSEA. This CDR3 comprises 14 residues. Deletions cut 3 bases from V and 6 bases from J, with 16 bases between.

The chain uses TRBV2 and TRBJ1-4; 8 nucleotides align to TRBD1. The CDR3 spans 14 residues. Germline V gene sequence: CDR1 SNHLY, CDR2 FYNNEI. After removal of 5 bases from V and 5 bases from J, the junction contained 4 bases not matched to a gene. Here the CDR3 reads CASSPRTGNEKLFF. The CDR3 DNA sequence: TGTGCCAGCAGTCCCCGGACAGGGAATGAAAAACTGTTTTTT.

There are many counts of this clonotype. The rearrangement links TRBV28 to TRBJ1-2, with unresolved D. The CDR3 contains 12 residues. Germline loops: CDR1 MDHEN, CDR2 SYDVKM. V shed 5 bases and J shed 2 bases, with 6 bases lying between them. The CDR3 DNA reads as TGTGCCAGCAGTCGGATGAACTATGGCTACACCTTC. It codes for CASSRMNYGYTF.

This clonotype was counted a few times. The chain is built from TRBV7-2 and TRBJ1-1; the D gene is possibly TRBD1 (6 bases). V was trimmed by 3 bases and J by 6 bases, leaving 11 bases between them. Germline CDR1 is SGHTA and CDR2 is FQGNSA. This CDR3 contains 13 residues. The DNA for the CDR3 is TGTGCCAGCAGCTTCTACAGGGAACCTGAAGCTTTCTTT. Amino acid sequence: CASSFYREPEAFF.

The sample holds a few counts of this clonotype. The V and J genes are TRBV7-9 and TRBJ1-2; D gene uncertain. Looked up from germline, CDR1 is SEHNR and CDR2 is FQNEAQ (reference sequence). CDR3 length equals 17 residues. V was cut by 7 bases and J by 0 bases, with 21 bases left in between. The CDR3 loop reads CASTYLVGNTPNYGYTF. The DNA of the CDR3 is TGTGCCAGCACCTACTTGGTGGGGAACACCCCTAACTATGGCTACACCTTC.

This clonotype was counted a few times. This chain uses TRBV2 with TRBJ1-1; D gene ambiguous. The CDR3 is 14 amino acids. The germline V gene has CDR1 SNHLY and CDR2 FYNNEI. The V gene lost 5 bases and the J gene lost 1 base, with 11 bases spanning the gap. DNA of the CDR3: TGTGCCAGCAGTATTACCGACGCGAACACTGAAGCTTTCTTT. Protein product: CASSITDANTEAFF.

This clonotype has a count of ten or more. This chain joins TRBV12-3 or TRBV12-4 and TRBJ1-5, with 8 bases identical to TRBD1. The CDR3 is 15 amino acids. Trimming removed 7 bases from V and 5 bases from J; junction bases left unmatched: 10. The CDR3 DNA reads as TGTGCCAGCAACCTCGGACAGGGAGTAGATCAGCCCCAGCATTTT. Its protein product is CASNLGQGVDQPQHF.

This clonotype occurred many times. The rearrangement uses TRBV12-3 or TRBV12-4 and TRBJ1-2; 7 nucleotides align to TRBD1. J lost 6 bases, V lost 2 bases, and 15 bases had no gene match. The CDR3 has 17 residues. The CDR3 coding sequence is TGTGCCAGCAGTTTATTTGGTATAGGAGGGGGCGCAGATGGCTACACCTTC. It yields the protein CASSLFGIGGGADGYTF.

This clonotype has a count of ten or more. The chain is built from TRBV28 and TRBJ1-5, with D possibly being TRBD1 (5 bases). The length of the CDR3 is 15 residues. The germline CDR1 and CDR2 sequences are MDHEN and SYDVKM. V lost 3 bases and J 0 bases, leaving 9 bases between the germline ends. DNA for the CDR3: TGTGCCAGCAGTTTCCGACAGACTAGCAATCAGCCCCAGCATTTT. Protein product: CASSFRQTSNQPQHF.

This clonotype was counted many times. V gene TRBV2 combines with J gene TRBJ2-5; 8 nucleotides align to TRBD1. This CDR3 has 14 amino acids. Trimming at V came to 4 bases and at J to 2 bases, leaving 3 bases not matched to a gene. The germline V gene encodes CDR1 SNHLY and CDR2 FYNNEI. CDR3 sequence reads: CASSVRTGQETQYF. CDR3 nucleotide sequence: TGTGCCAGCAGTGTGCGGACAGGGCAAGAGACCCAGTACTTC.

This clonotype was counted at least ten times. V and J are TRBV7-6 and TRBJ2-2; D unclear. The CDR3 is made up of 14 amino acids. Germline lookup yields CDR1 SGHVS and CDR2 FNYEAQ. Trimming removed 1 base at V and 5 bases at J, with 8 bases between. The CDR3 bases are TGTGCCAGCAGCTTAGACCGCTTAACCGGGGAGCTGTTTTTT. The encoded protein is CASSLDRLTGELFF. The whole variable domain, remainder taken from reference TRBV7-6 and TRBJ2-2, is GAGVSQSPRYKVTKRGQDVALRCDPISGHVSLYWYRQALGQGPEFLTYFNYEAQQDKSGLPNDRFSAERPEGSISTLTIQRTEQRDSAMYRCASSLDRLTGELFFGEGSRLTVL.

This clonotype was detected only a few times. V gene TRBV9 combines with J gene TRBJ2-7; TRBD1 agrees at 8 bases. Germline V gives CDR1 SGDLS, CDR2 YYNGEE. Trimming cost V 3 bases and J 0 bases; bases outside gene matches: 5. The CDR3 contains 15 residues. The CDR3 is CASSARDRISYEQYF. The CDR3 DNA sequence: TGTGCCAGCAGCGCGAGGGACAGGATCTCCTACGAGCAGTACTTC. Complete variable domain (other parts from reference TRBV9 and TRBJ2-7): DSGVTQTPKHLITATGQRVTLRCSPRSGDLSVYWYQQSLDQGLQFLIQYYNGEERAKGNILERFSAQQFPDLHSELNLSSLELGDSALYFCASSARDRISYEQYFGPGTRLTVT.